What follows are 5 T cell receptor beta chains derived from one specimen sequenced in a study of cytomegalovirus exposure and HLA in healthy donors. Both 60 Vbeta primers and 13 Jbeta primers went into the PCR. Here immunoSEQ multiplex PCR was the method, and the copy in TCRdb shows in-frame clones only, minus some. This repertoire shows around 200,000 clones, about four fifths found once; its top ten account for around 3%. Material for sequencing was PBMCs. These receptors were obtained from a male donor in good health and CMV-seronegative.

This chain joins TRBV6-5 and TRBJ1-5, with D unresolved. The CDR3 length is 15 residues. Germline V gene data show CDR1 as MNHEY and CDR2 as SVGAGI. Trimming cost V 6 bases and J 0 bases, with 12 bases left between them. The CDR3, as DNA: TGTGCCAGCAGAAGTCGGGAATATAGCAATCAGCCCCAGCATTTT. Protein sequence: CASRSREYSNQPQHF.

This clone has only a few counts. The J gene is TRBJ1-5, the V gene TRBV30; possible D gene TRBD1, 5 bases. CDR1 and CDR2 (germline): GTSNPN, SVGIG (reference sequence). With 5 bases removed from V and 7 bases from J, the gap between germline ends came to 15 bases. The CDR3 runs 13 residues. The CDR3 protein is CAWALREGQPQHF. The DNA for the CDR3 is TGTGCCTGGGCTTTGCGGGAGGGGCAGCCCCAGCATTTT.

The chain is built from TRBV19 and TRBJ2-6; D is possibly TRBD2 (6 bases). The V gene's germline CDR1 is LNHDA and CDR2 SQIVND (reference sequence). The V end was cut by 11 bases, the J end by 1 base, with 6 bases between. This CDR3 is 12 amino acids long. CDR3 loop: CAGGSGANVLTF. The CDR3 nucleotides read TGTGCCGGGGGGTCTGGGGCCAACGTCCTGACTTTC.

The chain links TRBV4-2 to TRBJ1-2; 7 bases line up with TRBD1. J was trimmed by 2 bases and V by 4 bases; bases with no gene match: 10. Per the germline V gene, CDR1 is LGHNA and CDR2 is YNFKEQ. There are 16 residues in the CDR3. The DNA for the CDR3 is TGTGCCAGCAGCCCTCGACCGGGACAGCCAAACTATGGCTACACCTTC. Encoded protein: CASSPRPGQPNYGYTF.

The CDR3 loop is CASSFPSGANVLTF. DNA for the CDR3: TGTGCCAGCAGTTTTCCTTCTGGGGCCAACGTCCTGACTTTC. This chain connects TRBV27 to TRBJ2-6; D not resolved. V gave up 3 bases and J gave up 1 base, with 4 bases separating them. The CDR3 extends over 14 amino acids. CDR1 MNHEY and CDR2 SMNVEV come from the germline V gene (reference sequence).